This T cell receptor beta chain is from a study of T cell repertoires in cytomegalovirus infection. Study-level background: TCR beta signatures that were public indicated CMV infection and matching HLA type. Study results and caveats: Ex vivo, HLA-C-restricted CMV-specific TCR beta clonotypes prevailed over the rest of the response.

The germline CDR1 and CDR2 sequences are DFQATT and SNEGSKA (reference sequence). This CDR3 has 13 residues. V lost 5 bases, J lost 2 bases, and 5 bases stayed unmatched. MiXCR, run by TCRdb on the reads, gives a single entry per CDR3 protein. The repertoire holds under 600,000 distinct CDR3 sequences, more than 15% seen once, with more than 20% in the top ten. This clonotype was detected a few times. The antigen is undetermined. The sequence was collected from a human donor in good health (CMV status not recorded). Some clones in this sample may be carry-over from other donors' samples. V usage is TRBV20-1 and J usage is TRBJ2-5; 7 bases are shared with TRBD2. The sample was CD8+ T cells from PBMCs. CDR3 sequence reads: CSAVTSKQETQYF. The CDR3 nucleotides are TGCAGTGCTGTGACTAGCAAACAAGAGACCCAGTACTTC.